Listed below are T cell receptor beta chains from one sample, sequenced in a study of response to subunit inactivated influenza vaccine. One entry per CDR3 protein, called by TCRdb with MiXCR from the RT-PCR reads. This sample has hundreds of thousands of distinct CDR3 sequences, with 14% found just once. Sequenced here: PBMCs from blood, sampled around 14 days before vaccination. These receptors all come from a man aged 50 to 59 who received an inactivated influenza vaccine. Both conserved end residues are part of each CDR3. Each record gives: V gene, D gene, clone size, J gene, CDR3 protein, CDR3 DNA. A D gene is named only where the DNA matches it firmly. Clone sizes are given selectively: once, few, many, or a class where the clone is expanded.

>TRBV20-1|.|few|TRBJ2-1
CSASSGLFYNEQFF
TGCAGTGCTTCCTCCGGTCTCTTCTACAATGAGCAGTTCTTC
>TRBV7-2|TRBD1|few|TRBJ1-5
CASSPRTGAMNQPQHF
TGTGCCAGCAGCCCCAGGACAGGGGCGATGAATCAGCCCCAGCATTTT
>TRBV18|.|many|TRBJ2-1
CASGKQGVENEQFF
TGTGCCAGCGGGAAACAGGGTGTGGAGAATGAGCAGTTCTTC
>TRBV2|.|few|TRBJ1-1
CASSVPPIMNTEAFF
TGTGCCAGCAGTGTTCCCCCGATTATGAACACTGAAGCTTTCTTT
>TRBV5-1|TRBD1|few|TRBJ2-7
CASSPGQETYEQYF
TGCGCCAGCAGCCCGGGACAGGAAACTTACGAGCAGTACTTC
>TRBV19|.|.|TRBJ2-5
CASRMTGPQETQYF
TGTGCCAGTAGGATGACAGGCCCCCAAGAGACCCAGTACTTC
>TRBV7-2|TRBD1|.|TRBJ2-2
CASSANRGLVTGELFF
TGTGCCAGCAGCGCGAACAGGGGGCTCGTCACCGGGGAGCTGTTTTTT
>TRBV7-6|TRBD2|.|TRBJ2-1
CASSPRYNLRTSGNEQFF
TGTGCCAGCAGCCCGAGGTATAACCTAAGGACTAGCGGGAATGAGCAGTTCTTC
>TRBV5-1|TRBD2|few|TRBJ2-7
CASSLEPAGGYEQYF
TGCGCCAGCAGCTTGGAACCAGCGGGAGGCTACGAGCAGTACTTC
>TRBV28|TRBD1|.|TRBJ1-5
CASTPFGQGAGQPQHF
TGTGCCAGCACCCCTTTCGGACAGGGGGCTGGTCAGCCCCAGCATTTT
>TRBV5-6|.|few|TRBJ2-1
CASSSQRGSQFF
TGTGCCAGCAGCTCCCAACGGGGTTCTCAGTTCTTC
>TRBV20-1|TRBD1|few|TRBJ2-1
CSARDRRQGLPYNEQFF
TGCAGTGCTAGAGATCGTCGACAGGGGCTACCCTACAATGAGCAGTTCTTC
>TRBV6-1|.|.|TRBJ1-1
CASSGGVAGNTEAFF
TGTGCCAGCAGTGGAGGAGTAGCGGGGAACACTGAAGCTTTCTTT
>TRBV7-9|TRBD1|few|TRBJ1-2
CASSLVGQGAYGYTF
TGTGCCAGCAGCTTAGTAGGGCAGGGGGCCTATGGCTACACCTTC
>TRBV12-3/TRBV12-4|.|few|TRBJ1-2
CASSLRRGPYGYTF
TGTGCCAGCAGTTTACGGAGGGGACCCTATGGCTACACCTTC
>TRBV12-3/TRBV12-4|.|few|TRBJ2-5
CASSFAGQRVQETQYF
TGTGCCAGCAGTTTTGCCGGACAACGAGTCCAAGAGACCCAGTACTTC
>TRBV12-3/TRBV12-4|.|.|TRBJ2-1
CASSLEPLPTDEQFF
TGTGCCAGCAGCCTCGAGCCCTTACCCACCGATGAGCAGTTCTTC
>TRBV29-1|TRBD2|few|TRBJ2-7
CSVLGGPSYEQYF
TGCAGCGTCCTGGGAGGGCCAAGCTACGAGCAGTACTTC
>TRBV12-3/TRBV12-4|.|many|TRBJ2-5
CASSWGQETQYF
TGTGCCAGCAGTTGGGGGCAAGAGACCCAGTACTTC
>TRBV11-2|.|few|TRBJ2-3
CADDPSGKAQYF
TGTGCCGACGACCCCTCCGGAAAAGCGCAGTATTTT
>TRBV7-8|TRBD2|many|TRBJ2-1
CASSRGLAADYNEQFF
TGTGCCAGCAGCAGAGGACTAGCGGCCGATTACAATGAGCAGTTCTTC
>TRBV6-1|.|.|TRBJ2-2
CASSISTGEGTGELFF
TGTGCCAGCAGTATTTCGACAGGGGAGGGCACCGGGGAGCTGTTTTTT
>TRBV3-1|.|many|TRBJ2-7
CASSQADGNREQYF
TGTGCCAGCAGCCAAGCTGACGGAAACCGGGAGCAGTACTTC
>TRBV2|TRBD2|.|TRBJ2-2
CASSEAPPSGGTGELFF
TGTGCCAGCAGTGAAGCGCCTCCCAGCGGGGGGACCGGGGAGCTGTTTTTT
>TRBV28|.|.|TRBJ2-4
CASSRTGAKNIQYF
TGTGCCAGCAGTCGCACCGGGGCCAAAAACATTCAGTACTTC
>TRBV28|.|.|TRBJ2-2
CASSPSGTGELFF
TGTGCCAGCAGTCCTTCAGGGACCGGGGAGCTGTTTTTT
>TRBV3-1|.|.|TRBJ2-1
CASSPPGRAHNEQFF
TGTGCCAGCAGCCCCCCCGGCAGGGCCCACAATGAGCAGTTCTTC
>TRBV20-1|.|few|TRBJ1-2
CSARPGRDYGYTF
TGCAGTGCTAGGCCAGGGAGGGACTATGGCTACACCTTC
>TRBV7-2|.|.|TRBJ2-1
CASSLDPAVASNEQFF
TGTGCCAGCAGCTTAGACCCAGCGGTAGCTTCCAATGAGCAGTTCTTC
>TRBV5-4|TRBD2|few|TRBJ2-1
CASSFGTSVEQFF
TGTGCCAGCAGCTTCGGGACTAGCGTTGAGCAGTTCTTC
>TRBV6-8|TRBD2|few|TRBJ2-7
CASSYSFPRAGSYEQYF
TGTGCCAGCAGTTACTCGTTCCCCCGAGCGGGGTCCTACGAGCAGTACTTC
>TRBV2|.|.|TRBJ1-1
CASSTGQGAFF
TGTGCCAGCAGTACAGGCCAGGGAGCTTTCTTT
>TRBV29-1|TRBD1|.|TRBJ1-4
CSVTGTGDEKLFF
TGCAGCGTGACTGGGACAGGGGATGAAAAACTGTTTTTT
>TRBV5-6|.|.|TRBJ2-5
CASSLRVKLGKETQYF
TGTGCCAGCAGCTTGAGAGTTAAACTAGGGAAAGAGACCCAGTACTTC
>TRBV10-2|TRBD2|.|TRBJ2-5
CASSAHPGREGETQYF
TGCGCCAGCAGTGCTCATCCGGGACGGGAGGGAGAGACCCAGTACTTC
>TRBV6-1|.|.|TRBJ2-3
CASHREGVPTDTQYF
TGTGCCAGTCATCGGGAAGGGGTTCCCACAGATACGCAGTATTTT
>TRBV5-1|TRBD1|.|TRBJ2-7
CASSGSGTGGPFSYEQYF
TGCGCCAGCAGCGGATCCGGGACAGGGGGCCCGTTCTCCTACGAGCAGTACTTC
>TRBV20-1|TRBD2|.|TRBJ2-1
CSARSPGLESEQFF
TGCAGTGCTAGAAGCCCGGGACTAGAGAGCGAGCAGTTCTTC